Each of the 6 T cell receptor beta chains below was sequenced from the same sample in a study of blood T cell repertoires in COVID-19. Measured with immunoSEQ multiplex PCR; TCRdb has only the in-frame clones, and not every one. The table lists approximately 250,000 clones, 75% to 85% of them singletons. The sequenced sample was peripheral blood. All receptors derive from a man between 35 and 55 years old who had recovered from COVID-19.

The J gene is TRBJ1-4, the V gene TRBV11-2; D is unresolved. Germline V gene data show CDR1 as SGHAT and CDR2 as FQNNGV. This CDR3 contains 12 residues. Trimming took off 1 base at V and 8 bases at J, with 5 bases between the two ends. CDR3 sequence: CASSLGGEKLFF. CDR3 DNA sequence: TGTGCCAGCAGCTTAGGAGGGGAAAAACTGTTTTTT.

This clone occurred a few times. The rearrangement joins TRBV19 to TRBJ2-2; TRBD1 agrees at 10 bases. CDR3 length: 15 residues. The trim removed 5 bases at V and 7 bases at J, leaving 7 bases unmatched. Germline V gene data show CDR1 as LNHDA and CDR2 as SQIVND (reference sequence). The CDR3 here is CASSPRDRGVGELFF. The CDR3 DNA reads as TGTGCCAGTAGTCCCCGGGACAGGGGAGTCGGGGAGCTGTTTTTT. The entire variable domain, with the rest obtained from reference TRBV19 and TRBJ2-2, is as follows: DGGITQSPKYLFRKEGQNVTLSCEQNLNHDAMYWYRQDPGQGLRLIYYSQIVNDFQKGDIAEGYSVSREKKESFPLTVTSAQKNPTAFYLCASSPRDRGVGELFFGEGSRLTVL.

This chain links TRBV4-1 with TRBJ2-7, with 8 bases matching TRBD1. Germline CDR1 and CDR2: MGHRA and YSYEKL. The CDR3 is 18 residues long. Unmatched junction bases numbered 14, after V lost 4 bases and J lost 0 bases. Here the CDR3 reads CASSPRRGPTGVSYEQYF. The CDR3 nucleotides read TGCGCCAGCAGCCCCAGGAGGGGACCGACAGGGGTCTCCTACGAGCAGTACTTC.

The chain uses TRBV27 and TRBJ2-7; 12 bases map to TRBD2. J lost 2 bases, V lost 5 bases, and 4 bases had no gene match. CDR1 MNHEY and CDR2 SMNVEV come from the germline V gene (reference sequence). The CDR3 is 15 amino acids. The CDR3 DNA is TGTGCCAGCAGTAGTTCTAGCGGGGGGGCCTACGAGCAGTACTTC. This encodes CASSSSSGGAYEQYF.

V usage is TRBV27 and J usage is TRBJ1-1; 12 bases fit TRBD1. V dropped 2 bases and J dropped 7; count of bases not matched to a gene: 5. Germline CDR1 MNHEY, CDR2 SMNVEV (reference sequence). This CDR3 comprises 15 residues. This CDR3 reads CASSLTGTGGFEAFF. In DNA form, the CDR3 reads TGTGCCAGCAGTTTAACCGGGACAGGGGGCTTTGAAGCTTTCTTT.

The chain recombines TRBV7-2 with TRBJ2-2; 7 bases agree with TRBD1. Unmatched junction bases numbered 7, after V lost 8 bases and J lost 7 bases. The CDR3 loop spans 13 amino acids. Looked up from germline, CDR1 is SGHTA and CDR2 is FQGNSA. The CDR3 loop is CASGNRGGGELFF. In DNA form, the CDR3 reads TGTGCCAGCGGGAACAGGGGCGGCGGGGAGCTGTTTTTT. Full variable domain (remainder filled in from reference TRBV7-2 and TRBJ2-2): GAGVSQSPSNKVTEKGKDVELRCDPISGHTALYWYRQSLGQGLEFLIYFQGNSAPDKSGLPSDRFSAERTGGSVSTLTIQRTQQEDSAVYLCASGNRGGGELFFGEGSRLTVL.